The clone carrying this TCR beta chain has a handful of counts. Its antigen is unidentified. This sample stems from a study of T cell repertoires in cytomegalovirus infection. General study results and limits: What dominated the ex vivo response were HLA-C-restricted CMV-specific TCR beta clonotypes. Identification of carriers of CMV plus the relevant HLA was performed using cumulative public TCR beta family frequency.

TCRdb analysed the reads with MiXCR anew, one entry per CDR3 protein. The data contain 700,000 to 900,000 distinct CDR3 sequences, approximately 32% of them singletons. The clonotype comes from a human donor in good health (CMV status not recorded). Some clones in this sample may be carry-over from other donors' samples. The specimen was cultured CD8+ T cells from PBMCs, collected from culture after CMV antigen stimulation.

The CDR3 is CASSPGLISGNTIYF. The CDR3 nucleotides are TGTGCCAGCAGTCCAGGGTTAATCTCTGGAAACACCATATATTTT. V is TRBV6-1 and J is TRBJ1-3, with TRBD1 as a possible D gene (5 bases). Trimming removed 5 bases from V and 0 bases from J, with 11 bases in between. Per the germline V gene, CDR1 is MNHNS and CDR2 is SASEGT. The CDR3 consists of 15 residues.